The clone carrying this T cell receptor beta chain appeared a few times. This sample stems from a study of cytomegalovirus exposure and HLA in healthy donors. Sequenced by immunoSEQ multiplex PCR; TCRdb stores in-frame clones only, minus some. The data show 150,000 or so clones, 75% to 90% seen once. The sample comprised PBMCs. This TCR was sampled from a young man in good health and CMV-seropositive.

In nucleotides, the CDR3 is TGTGCCAGCAGCTTGGGGAACAGGGGCGCTGGCTACACCTTC. Translating gives CASSLGNRGAGYTF. The V call is TRBV7-9, the J call TRBJ1-2, with 7 nucleotides matching TRBD1. This CDR3 contains 14 residues. J was trimmed by 7 bases and V by 3 bases; bases with no gene match: 8. Germline V gene data show CDR1 as SEHNR and CDR2 as FQNEAQ (reference sequence).